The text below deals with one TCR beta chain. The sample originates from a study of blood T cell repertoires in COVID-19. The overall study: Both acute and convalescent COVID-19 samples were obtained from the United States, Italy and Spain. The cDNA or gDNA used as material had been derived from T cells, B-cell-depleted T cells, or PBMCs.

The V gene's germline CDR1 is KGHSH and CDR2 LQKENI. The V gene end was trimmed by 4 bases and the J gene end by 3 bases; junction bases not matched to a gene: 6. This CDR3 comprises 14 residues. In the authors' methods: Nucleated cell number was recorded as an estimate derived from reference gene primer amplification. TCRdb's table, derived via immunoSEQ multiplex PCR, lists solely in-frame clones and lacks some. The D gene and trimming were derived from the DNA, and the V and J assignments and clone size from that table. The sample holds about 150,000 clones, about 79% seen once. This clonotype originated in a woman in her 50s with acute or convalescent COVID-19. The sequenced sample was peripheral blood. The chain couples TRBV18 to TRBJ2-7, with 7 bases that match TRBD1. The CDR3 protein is CASSLRDRVYEQYF. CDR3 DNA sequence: TGTGCCAGCTCACTTCGGGACAGAGTCTACGAGCAGTACTTC.